One T cell receptor beta chain is described in this entry. Its antigen remains unknown. Stated time point: blood 4 weeks post-SBRT, at nephrectomy. Treatment given: 15 Gy SBRT to primary tumor, nephrectomy 4 weeks later. Nephrectomy followed 15 Gy stereotactic body radiation by 4 weeks. The CDR3 totals 13 residues. CDR1 and CDR2 from the germline V gene are MNHNY and SVGAGI (reference sequence). The V gene end was trimmed by 5 bases and the J gene end by 13 bases; junction bases not matched to a gene: 6. Sequencing used immunoSEQ multiplex PCR; TCRdb keeps in-frame clones, though not all of them. The sample has around 94,000 clones, around 85% seen once. The sample belongs to a study of radiation and T cells in renal cell carcinoma. Study-level results: Pretreatment tumor biopsies were lacking, so baseline clonotypes are unknown.

This material consisted of blood, taken from a patient whose treatment included radiotherapy and nephrectomy. This clonotype was obtained from a man aged 45-65 years with renal cell carcinoma. The rearrangement uses TRBV6-6 and TRBJ2-1; 12 bases match TRBD2. CDR3: CASSTRTSGNQFF. CDR3 DNA: TGTGCCAGCAGTACCCGGACTAGCGGGAACCAGTTCTTC.